These T cell receptor beta chains were read from a single sample in a study of cytomegalovirus exposure and HLA in healthy donors. This table comes from immunoSEQ multiplex PCR, and its TCRdb copy is limited to in-frame clones, with some not included. The data show roughly 150,000 clones, around 80% seen once. Input material: PBMCs. All receptors derive from a middle-aged woman in good health and CMV-seronegative. The CDR3 runs from the conserved cysteine through the conserved F or W. A D gene is named only where the DNA matches it firmly. The listing skips clone size in some rows; elsewhere it reads once, few, many or a size class.

>TRBJ1-1|TRBV5-1|-|-
CASSHGGGGKTEAFF
TGCGCCAGCAGCCACGGAGGGGGGGGAAAGACTGAAGCTTTCTTT
>TRBJ1-5|TRBV6-1|TRBD1|-
CASSAGGGTSNQPQHF
TGTGCCAGCAGTGCAGGGGGCGGGACAAGCAATCAGCCCCAGCATTTT
>TRBJ2-1|TRBV7-2|-|-
CASSPTRADEQFF
TGTGCCAGCAGCCCGACTAGAGCCGATGAGCAGTTCTTC
>TRBJ2-2|TRBV9|TRBD1|-
CASSVEGQGVLTGELFF
TGTGCCAGCAGCGTAGAGGGACAGGGGGTCCTCACCGGGGAGCTGTTTTTT
>TRBJ2-5|TRBV28|-|-
CASSSVAAKETQYF
TGTGCCAGCAGTTCAGTGGCGGCTAAAGAGACCCAGTACTTC
>TRBJ2-7|TRBV6-6|-|-
CASSPSADEQYF
TGTGCCAGCAGCCCTAGCGCCGACGAGCAGTACTTC
>TRBJ2-1|TRBV2|TRBD2|-
CASSEGLAGNEQFF
TGTGCCAGCAGTGAAGGACTAGCTGGTAATGAGCAGTTCTTC
>TRBJ2-3|TRBV27|-|-
CASSSRTHTDTQYF
TGTGCCAGCAGTTCAAGGACTCACACAGATACGCAGTATTTT
>TRBJ2-7|TRBV5-1|-|-
CASSLNGHPYEQYF
TGCGCCAGCAGCTTGAACGGACACCCCTACGAGCAGTACTTC
>TRBJ2-7|TRBV30|TRBD2|-
CAWSFAGGPVSSYEQYF
TGTGCCTGGAGCTTCGCGGGAGGTCCCGTGAGCTCCTACGAGCAGTACTTC
>TRBJ1-3|TRBV11-2|TRBD1|-
CASQGVLGNTIYF
TGTGCCAGCCAGGGGGTTCTTGGAAACACCATATATTTT
>TRBJ2-5|TRBV11-2|-|-
CASSSPGTQYF
TGTGCCAGCAGCTCCCCCGGGACCCAGTACTTC
>TRBJ2-6|TRBV11-3|TRBD1|-
CASSSGQDPAVGANVLTF
TGTGCCAGCAGCTCCGGACAGGATCCGGCCGTCGGGGCCAACGTCCTGACTTTC
>TRBJ2-1|TRBV18|-|-
CASSPDTQRYTYNEQFF
TGTGCCAGCTCACCAGACACTCAACGCTATACCTACAATGAGCAGTTCTTC
>TRBJ2-3|TRBV30|-|few
CAWSASPVTQYF
TGTGCCTGGAGTGCTAGTCCAGTTACGCAGTATTTT
>TRBJ2-5|TRBV6-1|-|few
CASSEAGPGKETQYF
TGTGCCAGCAGTGAAGCGGGCCCTGGTAAAGAGACCCAGTACTTC
>TRBJ2-5|TRBV7-9|TRBD1|-
CASSPRTGEETQYF
TGTGCCAGCAGCCCCCGGACAGGGGAAGAGACCCAGTACTTC
>TRBJ2-2|TRBV10-3|-|-
CAIKSGSATGELFF
TGTGCCATCAAAAGTGGGAGTGCGACCGGGGAGCTGTTTTTT
>TRBJ2-5|TRBV27|TRBD1|-
CASSPSPGQGRETQYF
TGTGCCAGCAGCCCGAGCCCGGGACAGGGGCGGGAGACCCAGTACTTC
>TRBJ1-2|TRBV6-1|TRBD1|-
CASSEAQGAHYGYTF
TGTGCCAGCAGTGAAGCCCAGGGGGCACACTATGGCTACACCTTC
>TRBJ2-5|TRBV7-9|TRBD2|-
CASSLVVSSGRETQYF
TGTGCCAGCAGCTTAGTGGTGTCTAGCGGGAGAGAGACCCAGTACTTC
>TRBJ1-2|TRBV19|-|-
CASTTQTGRSKGYTF
TGTGCCAGCACTACCCAGACAGGAAGAAGTAAGGGCTACACCTTC
>TRBJ1-5|TRBV2|TRBD1|few
CASRGTVNQPQHF
TGTGCCAGCAGGGGGACAGTAAATCAGCCCCAGCATTTT
>TRBJ2-2|TRBV5-1|-|-
CASSSRQANTGELFF
TGCGCCAGCAGCTCGAGACAAGCGAACACCGGGGAGCTGTTTTTT
>TRBJ2-1|TRBV11-1|TRBD1|-
CASSLGTGDRYNEQFF
TGTGCCAGCAGCTTAGGGACAGGGGATAGGTACAATGAGCAGTTCTTC
>TRBJ1-4|TRBV5-8|TRBD1|-
CASSPGQGVRKLFF
TGTGCCAGCAGCCCGGGACAGGGGGTGAGGAAACTGTTTTTT
>TRBJ1-1|TRBV30|TRBD1|-
CAWDPGTGSVAFF
TGTGCCTGGGACCCGGGGACAGGGTCGGTAGCTTTCTTT
>TRBJ1-2|TRBV7-8|-|-
CASSLGAGNYGYTF
TGTGCCAGCAGCTTAGGGGCAGGAAACTATGGCTACACCTTC
>TRBJ1-2|TRBV6-6|TRBD1|-
CASSPADRQYGYTF
TGTGCCAGCAGTCCCGCGGACAGGCAGTATGGCTACACCTTC
>TRBJ1-2|TRBV21-1|-|-
CASSKDSLYNYGYTF
TGTGCCAGCAGCAAAGACAGTCTTTATAACTATGGCTACACCTTC
>TRBJ2-5|TRBV9|-|-
CASSVAGRWETQYF
TGTGCCAGCAGCGTAGCAGGCCGATGGGAGACCCAGTACTTC
>TRBJ1-1|TRBV28|TRBD1|-
CASSQPRQGKTEAFF
TGTGCCAGCAGTCAACCCCGACAGGGGAAGACTGAAGCTTTCTTT
>TRBJ1-1|TRBV6-5|TRBD1|-
CASSGRTGKTEAFF
TGTGCCAGCAGTGGTCGGACAGGGAAGACTGAAGCTTTCTTT
>TRBJ2-3|TRBV19|-|-
CASTSPRYFTDTQYF
TGTGCCAGTACCTCCCCCCGATACTTCACAGATACGCAGTATTTT
>TRBJ1-2|TRBV5-1|TRBD1|-
CASSLDPGQGGYGYTF
TGCGCCAGCAGCTTGGACCCTGGACAGGGGGGTTATGGCTACACCTTC
>TRBJ2-3|TRBV7-3|TRBD1|-
CASSPGTGQADTQYF
TGTGCCAGCAGCCCAGGGACAGGCCAAGCAGATACGCAGTATTTT
>TRBJ2-1|TRBV5-1|-|-
CASSLAYSSGVGGNEQFF
TGCGCCAGCAGCTTGGCCTATTCGAGCGGGGTAGGGGGCAATGAGCAGTTCTTC
>TRBJ1-2|TRBV28|-|-
CASSLLGVNYGYTF
TGTGCCAGCAGTTTATTAGGAGTGAACTATGGCTACACCTTC
>TRBJ2-7|TRBV7-9|-|-
CASSGGLEQYF
TGTGCCAGCAGCGGGGGACTTGAGCAGTACTTC
>TRBJ1-4|TRBV6-5|TRBD1|-
CASSARQGQKLFF
TGTGCCAGCAGTGCTCGACAGGGACAAAAACTGTTTTTT
>TRBJ2-3|TRBV27|-|-
CASSTTGDTQYF
TGTGCCAGCAGTACTACAGGAGATACGCAGTATTTT
>TRBJ1-5|TRBV6-6|TRBD1|-
CATSTGGGQPQHF
TGTGCCACCTCTACAGGGGGCGGTCAGCCCCAGCATTTT
>TRBJ2-7|TRBV5-1|TRBD1|-
CASSLGDSSYEQYF
TGCGCCAGCAGCTTAGGGGACAGCTCCTACGAGCAGTACTTC
>TRBJ2-2|TRBV7-8|TRBD2|-
CASSLRLAGNTGGELFF
TGTGCCAGCAGCTTACGACTAGCGGGGAACACTGGCGGGGAGCTGTTTTTT
>TRBJ2-7|TRBV7-2|-|-
CASRVQGNHYEQYF
TGTGCCAGCAGAGTTCAGGGGAATCACTACGAGCAGTACTTC
>TRBJ2-7|TRBV6-1|TRBD2|-
CASSEASGAYSSEQYF
TGTGCCAGCAGTGAGGCTAGCGGAGCCTATTCCAGCGAGCAGTACTTC
>TRBJ2-6|TRBV10-3|-|-
CAISDHTGTGANVLTF
TGTGCCATCAGTGATCATACAGGGACTGGGGCCAACGTCCTGACTTTC
>TRBJ2-5|TRBV7-9|TRBD2|-
CASSLFSTSGRAVKTQYF
TGTGCCAGCAGCTTATTTTCGACTAGCGGGAGGGCCGTGAAGACCCAGTACTTC
>TRBJ1-2|TRBV21-1|-|-
CASSEALLLYYGYTF
TGTGCCAGCAGCGAGGCCCTCCTCCTATACTATGGCTACACCTTC
>TRBJ1-1|TRBV4-2|-|-
CASSQGLMNGDTEAFF
TGTGCCAGCAGCCAAGGCCTCATGAACGGGGACACTGAAGCTTTCTTT
>TRBJ1-2|TRBV2|TRBD1|once
CASSPGQGNYGYTF
TGTGCCAGCAGCCCTGGACAGGGGAACTATGGCTACACCTTC
>TRBJ2-3|TRBV21-1|-|-
CASSLRPGLLDTQYF
TGTGCCAGCAGCCTACGGCCGGGACTACTAGATACGCAGTATTTT
>TRBJ2-7|TRBV30|TRBD2|-
CAWSVAPLPSGRPWGEQYF
TGTGCCTGGAGTGTAGCCCCCCTCCCTAGCGGGAGGCCGTGGGGCGAGCAGTACTTC